This paragraph reports one TCR beta chain. The antigen this receptor binds is unknown. Per-base qualities were not stored, and no clone one base away is much larger. The data derive from a study of early T cells in non-severe SARS-CoV-2 infection (dated by TCRdb to the early 2020s). Study-level background: Because TCR sequencing relied on bulk RNA taken from unsorted whole blood, pairing of alpha and beta chains was not possible. General findings and caveats noted by the study authors: VDJdb matching was skewed toward anti-spike CD8 responses, so virus-specific expansions were likely underestimated and private and CD4 specificities were missed.

The CDR3 sequence holds 14 residues, the cysteine and phenylalanine included. Just the 42-base CDR3 DNA is kept, in frame starting at base 1. Germline trimming: 4 bases from V, 5 bases from J; junction bases outside gene matches: 5. Looking up the germline V gene yields CDR1 SGHDT and CDR2 YYEEEE. This was a case-control study nested in a cohort of healthcare workers in London, UK, who had nasopharyngeal swab PCR tests and blood samples taken every week. Healthcare workers were recruited between 23 and 31 March 2020, during the week of the UK lockdown, and were followed weekly for up to roughly 15 weeks. The library was prepared using 5' RACE. Instrument on record: NextSeq 500. The TCR library protocol attached unique molecular identifiers to individual cDNA molecules to correct for sequencing error and PCR bias. Both TCR alpha and beta chains were sequenced, and tight co-correlation was observed between alpha and beta sequence abundances in each sample. On the study's bioinformatics: Decombinator V4 was used to perform V gene, J gene and CDR3 annotation of TCR sequences. TCRs were defined as expanded if a significant change between any two time points was detected under a Poisson model with p below 0.0001. Abundances of TCRs were expressed as counts per million after normalisation to the total number of TCRs sequenced in each sample. MAIT TCRs were defined by TRAV1-2 paired with TRAJ12, TRAJ20 or TRAJ33, and iNKT TCRs by TRAV10 paired with TRAJ18. VDJdb, accessed 1 November 2021, was searched for CMV, EBV and SARS-CoV-2 annotated TCRs, excluding TCRs annotated for multiple antigens. TCRdb reworked the public reads: Q25 trimming with fastp, MiXCR clone assembly, productive beta chains retained. Duplicate CDR3 protein sequences are folded into a single record with the most common DNA and genes. The V and J calls were determined by TCRdb, not by the authors. The sample table contains 80,000 to 95,000 distinct CDR3 sequences; only one count was recorded for roughly 13% of them. Approximately 1.5% of the sample goes to the ten largest clones.

Sequencing was done on a sample of whole blood. This clonotype was sampled from an adult who was a healthcare worker with PCR-confirmed SARS-CoV-2 infection or an uninfected control (not recorded which). The V and J segments used are TRBV5-6 and TRBJ1-2, and TRBD1 aligns with 10 junction nucleotides. The DNA reads as follows: TGTGCCAGCAGCCCCGGACAGGGGGGTTATGGCTACACCTTC. Protein translation: CASSPGQGGYGYTF. Full variable domain (CDR3 extended with the reference TRBV5-6 and TRBJ1-2 proteins): DAGVTQSPTHLIKTRGQQVTLRCSPKSGHDTVSWYQQALGQGPQFIFQYYEEEERQRGNFPDRFSGHQFPNYSSELNVNALLLGDSALYLCASSPGQGGYGYTFGSGTRLTVV.